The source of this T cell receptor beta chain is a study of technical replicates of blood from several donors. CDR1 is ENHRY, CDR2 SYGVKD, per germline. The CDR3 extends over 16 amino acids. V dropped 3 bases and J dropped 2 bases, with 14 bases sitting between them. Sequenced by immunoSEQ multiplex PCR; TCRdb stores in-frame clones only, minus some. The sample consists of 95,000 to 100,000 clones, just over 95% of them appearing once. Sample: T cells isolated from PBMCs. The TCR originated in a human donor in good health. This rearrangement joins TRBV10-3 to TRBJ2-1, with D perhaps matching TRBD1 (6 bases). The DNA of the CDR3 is TGTGCCATCAGTGACAGGGGTCCTCTCACCTACAATGAGCAGTTCTTC. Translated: CAISDRGPLTYNEQFF.